The following is a T cell receptor beta chain sequence with its context. Trimming left V 4 bases short and J 6 bases short, with 15 bases between. CDR3 length equals 15 residues. The germline V gene encodes CDR1 KGHSH and CDR2 LQKENI. Original processing methods: How many nucleated cells were present was estimated from reference gene primer amplification. Sequencing was performed with immunoSEQ multiplex PCR; in TCRdb, only in-frame clones are kept and a portion is missing. V and J calls and clone size follow that table, whereas D and trimming were derived from the DNA. The sample has 60,000 to 65,000 clones, 75% to 85% seen once. These data are taken from a study of blood T cell repertoires in COVID-19. Background on the study: Spain, Italy and the United States supplied samples that represented acute and convalescent COVID-19. Nucleic acid was either cDNA or gDNA, and it came from T cells, B-cell-depleted T cells, or PBMCs.

The material sequenced was peripheral blood. This sequence joins TRBV18 and TRBJ1-4, with a weak D call TRBD1 (6 bases). The source of this sequence is a human donor in a cohort sampled during active COVID-19. The CDR3 protein is CASSRGRSGDEKLFF. The DNA of the CDR3 is TGTGCCAGCTCACGAGGAAGGTCAGGGGATGAAAAACTGTTTTTT.